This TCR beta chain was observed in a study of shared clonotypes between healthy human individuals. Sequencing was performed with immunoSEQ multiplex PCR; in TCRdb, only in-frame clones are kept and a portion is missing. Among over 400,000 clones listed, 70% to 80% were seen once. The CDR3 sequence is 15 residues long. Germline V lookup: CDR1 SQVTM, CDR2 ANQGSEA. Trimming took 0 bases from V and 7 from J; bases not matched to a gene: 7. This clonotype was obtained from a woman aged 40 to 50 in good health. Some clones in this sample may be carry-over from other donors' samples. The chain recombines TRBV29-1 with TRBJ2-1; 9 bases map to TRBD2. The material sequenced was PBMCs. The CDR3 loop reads CSVEDRREGRNEQFF. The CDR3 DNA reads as TGCAGCGTTGAAGATAGGCGGGAGGGCCGGAATGAGCAGTTCTTC.